These 18 T cell receptor beta chains were sequenced from one sample in a study of vaccination effects on CD4 cells after COVID-19. Clones were read by immunoSEQ multiplex PCR, and TCRdb kept only the in-frame ones, dropping some. The sample lists about 45,000 clones, roughly 72% occurring once. Their antigens remain unidentified. Culturing for about ten days preceded CD4+ T cell isolation. Either the mRNA-1273 or the BNT162b2 vaccine was given to participants as two doses. Sequenced material: CD4+ T cells from PBMCs cultured without peptide, taken after COVID-19 vaccination. These receptors came from a human donor who received a COVID-19 vaccine.

The rearrangement links TRBV6-5 to TRBJ1-1; TRBD1 matches 9 bases. There are 15 residues in the CDR3. Germline CDR1 and CDR2: MNHEY and SVGAGI. The junction had 11 bases not matched to a gene; V was cut back by 7 bases and J by 5 bases. CDR3: CASIKRRQGGTEAFF. In DNA, the CDR3 is TGTGCCAGCATAAAAAGGCGACAGGGGGGGACTGAAGCTTTCTTT.

The chain uses TRBV5-1 and TRBJ2-1; D assignment may be TRBD1 or TRBD2 (6 bases each). Germline values: CDR1 SGHRS, CDR2 YFSETQ. The CDR3 runs to 18 residues. The V and J ends lost 1 base and 0 bases respectively, with 17 bases between them. The CDR3 bases are TGCGCCAGCAGCTTGCGGGGGCTGCAGGAGAGCTCCTACAATGAGCAGTTCTTC. Amino acid sequence: CASSLRGLQESSYNEQFF. The full variable domain, with the rest looked up from reference TRBV5-1 and TRBJ2-1, is KAGVTQTPRYLIKTRGQQVTLSCSPISGHRSVSWYQQTPGQGLQFLFEYFSETQRNKGNFPGRFSGRQFSNSRSEMNVSTLELGDSALYLCASSLRGLQESSYNEQFFGPGTRLTVL.

The CDR3, as DNA: TGTGCCAGCTCACGGTTGGGACTAGCGGGAGGAGATACGCAGTATTTT. This translates into CASSRLGLAGGDTQYF. The chain has TRBV18 and TRBJ2-3, with TRBD2 identical over 15 bases. The J segment lost 5 bases and the V segment lost 4 bases, leaving 4 bases of the junction unmatched. The CDR3 covers 16 residues. CDR1 is KGHSH and CDR2 is LQKENI in the germline V gene. The whole variable domain, filled in from reference TRBV18 and TRBJ2-3, reads NAGVMQNPRHLVRRRGQEARLRCSPMKGHSHVYWYRQLPEEGLKFMVYLQKENIIDESGMPKERFSAEFPKEGPSILRIQQVVRGDSAAYFCASSRLGLAGGDTQYFGPGTRLTVL.

J is TRBJ2-5 and V is TRBV24-1; D tentatively fits TRBD1 or TRBD2 (5 bases each). The CDR3 runs 13 residues. Trimming removed 7 bases from V and 4 bases from J, with 12 bases in between. The germline V gene encodes CDR1 KGHDR and CDR2 SFDVKD. This CDR3 reads CATSIRAGETQYF. In nucleotides, the CDR3 is TGTGCCACCAGCATCAGGGCGGGAGAGACCCAGTACTTC.

The V gene is TRBV6-4, the J gene TRBJ2-1; 10 nucleotides align to TRBD2. This CDR3 has 14 residues. V shed 4 bases and J 5 bases; nucleotides not matched to a gene: 2. Germline loops: CDR1 MRHNA, CDR2 SNTAGT. CDR3 DNA: TGTGCCAGCAGTGTTACTAGCGGGAACAATGAGCAGTTCTTC. Protein product: CASSVTSGNNEQFF.

This clone was counted only a few times. This chain links TRBV6-2 or TRBV6-3 with TRBJ2-7, with 7 positions matching TRBD2. Unmatched junction bases numbered 4, after V lost 2 bases and J lost 6 bases. Looked up from germline, CDR1 is MNHEY and CDR2 is SVGEGT. The CDR3 has 13 amino acids. The CDR3 nucleotides read TGTGCCAGCAGTTACCCGGGGACTATCGAGCAGTACTTC. Translated: CASSYPGTIEQYF.

The V and J genes are TRBV19 and TRBJ2-6; D ambiguous. The V gene lost 3 bases and the J gene lost 0 bases, with 6 bases spanning the gap. There are 15 residues in the CDR3. Germline CDR1 reads LNHDA; CDR2 reads SQIVND (reference sequence). For the CDR3, the DNA is TGTGCCAGTAGTATCTTTGGCTCTGGGGCCAACGTCCTGACTTTC. Encoded protein: CASSIFGSGANVLTF.

This chain links TRBV5-4 with TRBJ2-5; 12 bases map to TRBD2. Germline V CDR1 and CDR2: SGHNT, YYREEE (reference sequence). With 4 bases clipped from V and 5 bases from J, the junction kept 6 bases outside the gene matches. This CDR3 region has 15 residues. CDR3 coding DNA: TGTGCCAGCAGCCCGACTAGCGGGAGTCTGGAGACCCAGTACTTC. Translated: CASSPTSGSLETQYF.

The CDR3 sequence is CASRDRGRVTEAFF. Written as DNA, the CDR3 is TGTGCCAGCAGGGACAGGGGGCGCGTGACTGAAGCTTTCTTT. The gene calls are TRBV6-5 and TRBJ1-1; 11 bases are a match to TRBD1. Trimming removed 6 bases from V and 5 bases from J; junction bases left unmatched: 5. Germline assignment: CDR1 MNHEY and CDR2 SVGAGI. There are 14 residues in the CDR3.

This chain links TRBV21-1 with TRBJ2-6; whether TRBD2, the table's D call, matches the DNA was not checked. TRBV21-1 has pseudogene status. The CDR3 is 16 amino acids. For the CDR3, the DNA is TGTGCCAGCAGCAAAGTTCTGGAGACTGGGGCCAACGTCCTGACTTTC. Its translation: CASSKVLETGANVLTF.

The J gene is TRBJ2-2, the V gene TRBV11-3, with a tentative D call TRBD1 (5 bases). Germline lookup yields CDR1 SGHNT and CDR2 YENEEA. The V and J ends lost 5 bases and 6 bases respectively, with 22 bases between them. This CDR3 comprises 17 residues. CDR3 region: CASSKNWGQLSAGELFF. The CDR3 nucleotides are TGTGCCAGCAGCAAAAATTGGGGCCAATTGTCCGCCGGGGAGCTGTTTTTT. Drawing the rest from reference TRBV11-3 and TRBJ2-2, the complete variable domain is EAGVVQSPRYKIIEKKQPVAFWCNPISGHNTLYWYLQNLGQGPELLIRYENEEAVDDSQLPKDRFSAERLKGVDSTLKIQPAELGDSAVYLCASSKNWGQLSAGELFFGEGSRLTVL.

The V call is TRBV6-5, the J call TRBJ2-3; possible D gene TRBD2, 6 bases. The CDR3 loop spans 13 amino acids. Trimming shortened V by 6 bases and J by 6 bases, and 13 bases separated the two germline ends. In germline, CDR1 is MNHEY, CDR2 SVGAGI. This CDR3 is CASRAGTPDTQYF. The CDR3, as DNA: TGTGCCAGCAGGGCCGGGACTCCGGATACGCAGTATTTT.

This sequence joins TRBV6-5 and TRBJ1-2, with 10 bases identical to TRBD1. Germline-derived CDR1 and CDR2 are MNHEY and SVGAGI. The CDR3 loop spans 13 amino acids. The V segment lost 2 bases and the J segment 13 bases; nucleotides outside the gene matches: 7. The DNA for the CDR3 is TGTGCCAGCAGTTACCCCGGGACAGGGGTTTTCACCTTC. Translating gives CASSYPGTGVFTF.

The chain recombines TRBV4-1 with TRBJ1-2; D gene unclear. V lost 0 bases and J lost 2, with 13 bases in between. CDR3 length: 16 amino acids. Germline values: CDR1 MGHRA, CDR2 YSYEKL. CDR3 in amino acids: CASSQDSGKLNYGYTF. DNA for the CDR3: TGCGCCAGCAGCCAAGATAGCGGGAAACTCAACTATGGCTACACCTTC.

The rearrangement uses TRBV3-1 (or the pseudogene TRBV3-2) and TRBJ2-2, with D unresolved. The CDR3 is made up of 15 amino acids. Trimming shortened V by 4 bases and J by 1 base, and 10 bases separated the two germline ends. Germline V lookup: CDR1 LGHDT, CDR2 YNNKEL (reference sequence). For the CDR3, the DNA is TGTGCCAGCAGCCGAGACTGGCGGAACACCGGGGAGCTGTTTTTT. It encodes CASSRDWRNTGELFF.

J is TRBJ1-1 and V is TRBV9; 8 bases are shared with TRBD1. The CDR3 extends over 17 amino acids. V lost 3 bases and J lost 8; bases outside the gene matches: 18. Germline V gene sequence: CDR1 SGDLS, CDR2 YYNGEE. DNA of the CDR3: TGTGCCAGCAGCGCGCGGACAGGGTGGGCTACAGATGGAGAAGCTTTCTTT. It translates to CASSARTGWATDGEAFF.

CDR3 sequence: CASIPVDRGLSYEQYF. Written as DNA, the CDR3 is TGCGCCAGCATTCCCGTGGACAGGGGTCTATCCTACGAGCAGTACTTC. The chain joins TRBV10-1 to TRBJ2-7; 9 positions match TRBD1. V lost 7 bases, J lost 1 base, and 11 bases stayed unmatched. This CDR3 spans 16 amino acids. CDR1 WNHNN and CDR2 SYGVQD come from the germline V gene (reference sequence).

The chain carries TRBV21-1 and TRBJ1-1. TRBV21-1 is a known pseudogene. This CDR3 region has 13 residues. CDR3 loop: CASRKGRITEAFF. The CDR3 DNA sequence: TGTGCCAGCAGAAAAGGCCGTATAACTGAAGCTTTCTTT.